The clone carrying this T cell receptor (beta chain) has a single count. Its specificity is not known. Germline V gene data show CDR1 as SGHVS and CDR2 as FNYEAQ. The CDR3 runs 15 residues. J lost 5 bases, V lost 5 bases, and 6 bases had no gene match. The entry originates in a study of response to subunit inactivated influenza vaccine. TCRdb reprocessed the RT-PCR reads with MiXCR, giving one entry per CDR3 protein. The repertoire holds just under 550,000 distinct CDR3 sequences, with approximately 22% as singletons. Study-level results: After each seasonal influenza vaccination, few new T cells are recruited, the authors suggested.

The sample also formed part of further work on T cells expressing NK-cell markers. That source adds: TCR beta cDNA was generated via 5'RACE template switching incorporating UMIs. The study drew TCR beta repertoires from sorted CD3+CD56+NKG2C+, CD3+CD56+NKG2C- and CD3+CD56-NKG2C+ T cells. Among the eight sequenced donors, seven tested HCMV-seropositive and one tested seronegative. A few donors' CD3+CD56-NKG2C+ cells were dominated by the same clonotypes.

V and J are TRBV7-6 and TRBJ1-5; 10 positions agree with TRBD1. The TCR was taken from a man in his forties or fifties who received an inactivated influenza vaccine. The starting material was CD4+ T cells sorted from PBMCs, obtained roughly 13 days after vaccination. CDR3 DNA sequence: TGTGCCAGCAGCAAGGGACAGGGGTCTTATCAGCCCCAGCATTTT. Protein product: CASSKGQGSYQPQHF.